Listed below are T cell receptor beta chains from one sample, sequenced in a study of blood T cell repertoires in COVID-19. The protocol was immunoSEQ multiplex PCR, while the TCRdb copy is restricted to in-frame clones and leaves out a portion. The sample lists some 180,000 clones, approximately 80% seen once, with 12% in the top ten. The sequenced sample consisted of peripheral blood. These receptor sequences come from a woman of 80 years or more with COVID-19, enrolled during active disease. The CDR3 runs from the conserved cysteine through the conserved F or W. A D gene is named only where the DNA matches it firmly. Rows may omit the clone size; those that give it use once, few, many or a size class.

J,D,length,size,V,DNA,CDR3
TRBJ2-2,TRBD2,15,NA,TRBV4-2,TGTGCCAGCAGCCCACTAGCGACGAACACCGGGGAGCTGTTTTTT,CASSPLATNTGELFF
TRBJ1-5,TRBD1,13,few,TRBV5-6,TGTGCCAGCAGCCCGGGACAGCATCAGCCCCAGCATTTT,CASSPGQHQPQHF
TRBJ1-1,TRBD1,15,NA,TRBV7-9,TGTGCCAGCAGCTCCCCCGGGACAGGAGACACTGAAGCTTTCTTT,CASSSPGTGDTEAFF
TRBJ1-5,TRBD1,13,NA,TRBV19,TGTGCCAGTTCCCGGGACAGGGATCAGCCCCAGCATTTT,CASSRDRDQPQHF
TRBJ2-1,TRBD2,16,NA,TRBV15,TGTGCCACCAGCAGAGTCCCTAGCGGGAGACACAATGAGCAGTTCTTC,CATSRVPSGRHNEQFF
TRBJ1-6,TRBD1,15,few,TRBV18,TGTGCCAGCTCATCGACAGGGGTTGGTGATTCACCCCTCCACTTT,CASSSTGVGDSPLHF
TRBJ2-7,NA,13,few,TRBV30,TGTGCCTGGAGTCTAGGGGTTTCCTACGAGCAGTACTTC,CAWSLGVSYEQYF
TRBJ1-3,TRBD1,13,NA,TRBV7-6,TGTGCCAGCAGCTTTGAGGGGGCAGGCGCCATATATTTT,CASSFEGAGAIYF
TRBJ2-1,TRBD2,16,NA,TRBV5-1,TGCGCCAGCAGCTTGGGGCCCCTAGCGGGTGTCAATGAGCAGTTCTTC,CASSLGPLAGVNEQFF
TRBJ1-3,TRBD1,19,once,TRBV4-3,TGCGCCAGCAGCCAAGATCTGGGCAGGAACTCAGGGGGGGGAAACACCATATATTTT,CASSQDLGRNSGGGNTIYF
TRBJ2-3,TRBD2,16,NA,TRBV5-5,TGTGCCAGCAGCCCGGGACTAGCACTAAGTACAGATACGCAGTATTTT,CASSPGLALSTDTQYF
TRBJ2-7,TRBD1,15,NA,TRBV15,TGTGCCACCAGCAGAGGGACAGGGGGGGCCTACGAGCAGTACTTC,CATSRGTGGAYEQYF
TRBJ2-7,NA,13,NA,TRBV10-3,TGTGCCATCACCACAGACAACTCCTACGAGCAGTACTTC,CAITTDNSYEQYF
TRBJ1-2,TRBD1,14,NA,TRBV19,TGTGCCAGTAGTATAGGGGGACAGAGTTATGGCTACACCTTC,CASSIGGQSYGYTF
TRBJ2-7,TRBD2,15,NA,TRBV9,TGTGCCAGCAGCGTAGGTGGGAGGGCCCCTGGCGAGCAGTACTTC,CASSVGGRAPGEQYF
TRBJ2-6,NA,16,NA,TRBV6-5,TGTGCCAGCAGTTACCCCCGTAACTCTGGGGCCAACGTCCTGACTTTC,CASSYPRNSGANVLTF
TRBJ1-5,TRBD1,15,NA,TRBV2,TGTGCCAGCAGTTCCGACAGGGCGGGCAATCAGCCCCAGCATTTT,CASSSDRAGNQPQHF
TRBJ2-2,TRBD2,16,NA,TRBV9,TGTGCCAGCAGCTCTTCTAGCGGGGGCTGGGGCGGGGAGCTGTTTTTT,CASSSSSGGWGGELFF
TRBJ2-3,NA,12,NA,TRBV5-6,NA,CASSWGPGILYF
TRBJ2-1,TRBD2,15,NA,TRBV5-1,TGCGCCAGCAGCCAGCTAGCGGGCTCCTACAATGAGCAGTTCTTC,CASSQLAGSYNEQFF
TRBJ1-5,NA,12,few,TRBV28,TGTGCCGGTAATACAGGCAATCAGCCCCAGCATTTT,CAGNTGNQPQHF
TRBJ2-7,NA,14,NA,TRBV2,TGTGCCAGCAGTGACGACAGGTTTCCCTACGAGCAGTACTTC,CASSDDRFPYEQYF
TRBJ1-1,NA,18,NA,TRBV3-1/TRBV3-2,TGTGCCAGCAGCCAAGAGGGAGGTTTGACGGGAGGGAACACTGAAGCTTTCTTT,CASSQEGGLTGGNTEAFF
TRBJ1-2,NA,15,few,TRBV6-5,TGTGCCAGCAGTTACTCGGGGATGGGGCAATATGGCTACACCTTC,CASSYSGMGQYGYTF
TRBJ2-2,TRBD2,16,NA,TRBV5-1,TGCGCCAGCAGCTCTGAACCGGGACTAGACTTCGGGGAGCTGTTTTTT,CASSSEPGLDFGELFF
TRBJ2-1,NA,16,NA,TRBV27,TGTGCCAGCAGTTCCCCGTTTCGGGAAAGCTACAATGAGCAGTTCTTC,CASSSPFRESYNEQFF
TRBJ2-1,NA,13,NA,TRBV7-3,TGTGCCAGCAGCCCGATGCAGACAGGAGAGCAGTTCTTC,CASSPMQTGEQFF
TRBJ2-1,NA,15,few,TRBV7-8,TGTGCCAGCAGCGAGGCAGGGGTTTATGGGAATGAGCAGTTCTTC,CASSEAGVYGNEQFF
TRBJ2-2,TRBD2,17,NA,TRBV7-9,TGTGCCAGCAGCTTCGGGCAGCGGGGGGGCAGGCCCGGGGAGCTGTTTTTT,CASSFGQRGGRPGELFF
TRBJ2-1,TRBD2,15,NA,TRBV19,TGTGCCAGTAGTATGACTAGCGGGGGTAGGGGTGAGCAGTTCTTC,CASSMTSGGRGEQFF
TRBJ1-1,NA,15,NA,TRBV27,TGTGCCAGCAGTTTCCGGGGTTCGGTGAACACTGAAGCTTTCTTT,CASSFRGSVNTEAFF
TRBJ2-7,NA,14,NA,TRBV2,TGTGCCAGCAGCCCGGTAGGGGATGGATACGAGCAGTACTTC,CASSPVGDGYEQYF
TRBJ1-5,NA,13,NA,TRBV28,TGTGCCAGCAGTTTCTCCCCGGCGGAGCCCCAGCATTTT,CASSFSPAEPQHF
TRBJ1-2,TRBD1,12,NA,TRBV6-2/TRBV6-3,TGTGCCAGCAGCCGGACAGGGTATGGCTACACCTTC,CASSRTGYGYTF
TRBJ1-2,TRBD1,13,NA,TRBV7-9,TGTGCCAGCAGCCCAACAGGGGTGTATGGCTACACCTTC,CASSPTGVYGYTF
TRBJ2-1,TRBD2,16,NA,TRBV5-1,TGCGCCAGCAGCCTAGGACTAGCGGGGGGTTACAATGAGCAGTTCTTC,CASSLGLAGGYNEQFF
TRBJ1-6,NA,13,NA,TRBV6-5,TGTGCCAGCAGCCGGTACTATAATTCACCCCTCCACTTT,CASSRYYNSPLHF
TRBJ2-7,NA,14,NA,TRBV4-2,TGTGCCAGCAGCCCACCGGACAGACCCTACGAGCAGTACTTC,CASSPPDRPYEQYF
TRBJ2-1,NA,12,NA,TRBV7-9,TGTGCCAGCAGCCGGGACTACAATGAGCAGTTCTTC,CASSRDYNEQFF
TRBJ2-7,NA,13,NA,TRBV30,TGTGCCTGGAGTGCAGGGGTAGACTACGAGCAGTACTTC,CAWSAGVDYEQYF
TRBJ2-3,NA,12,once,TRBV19,TGTGCCAGTACAGGGGTCACAGATACGCAGTATTTT,CASTGVTDTQYF
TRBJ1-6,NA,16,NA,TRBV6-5,TGTGCCAGCAGTTACTCGATCCAGCGACGTAATTCACCCCTCCACTTT,CASSYSIQRRNSPLHF
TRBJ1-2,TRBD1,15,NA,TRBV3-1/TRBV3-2,TGTGCCAGCAGCCCGGGGACAGGTAGGATCTATGGCTACACCTTC,CASSPGTGRIYGYTF
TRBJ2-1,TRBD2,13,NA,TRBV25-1,TGTGCCAGCAGTGAAGGGACTAGTGTTGAGCAGTTCTTC,CASSEGTSVEQFF
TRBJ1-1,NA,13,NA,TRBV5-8,TGTGCCAGCAGCCCTTCAGAATACACTGAAGCTTTCTTT,CASSPSEYTEAFF
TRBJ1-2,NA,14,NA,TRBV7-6,TGTGCCAGCAGCTTAGGGAATGCAGGGGATGGCTACACCTTC,CASSLGNAGDGYTF
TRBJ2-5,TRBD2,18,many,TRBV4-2,TGTGCCAGCAGCCAAGAACCAACGGGACTAGCCCTCCAAGAGACCCAGTACTTC,CASSQEPTGLALQETQYF
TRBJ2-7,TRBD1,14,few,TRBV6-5,TGTGCCAGCAGCACGGACAGGGGCGAGTACGAGCAGTACTTC,CASSTDRGEYEQYF
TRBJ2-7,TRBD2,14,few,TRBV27,TGTGCCAGCAGTACCCTTGGGACTACCTACGAGCAGTACTTC,CASSTLGTTYEQYF
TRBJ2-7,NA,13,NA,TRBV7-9,TGTGCCAGCACACCGGTTCTTTCCTACGAGCAGTACTTC,CASTPVLSYEQYF
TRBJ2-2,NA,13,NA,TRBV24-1,TGTGCCACCAGTGATTTTGCGACCGGGGAGCTGTTTTTT,CATSDFATGELFF
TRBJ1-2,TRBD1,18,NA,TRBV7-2,TGTGCCAGCAGCTATCGAAGACAGGGGCTCTCTGCCACCTATGGCTACACCTTC,CASSYRRQGLSATYGYTF
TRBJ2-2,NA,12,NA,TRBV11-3,TGTGCCAGCAGCCCAGGGACCGGGGAGCTGTTTTTT,CASSPGTGELFF
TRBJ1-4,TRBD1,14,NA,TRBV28,TGTGCCAGCAGCGGGACAGTCTGGAATGAAAAACTGTTTTTT,CASSGTVWNEKLFF